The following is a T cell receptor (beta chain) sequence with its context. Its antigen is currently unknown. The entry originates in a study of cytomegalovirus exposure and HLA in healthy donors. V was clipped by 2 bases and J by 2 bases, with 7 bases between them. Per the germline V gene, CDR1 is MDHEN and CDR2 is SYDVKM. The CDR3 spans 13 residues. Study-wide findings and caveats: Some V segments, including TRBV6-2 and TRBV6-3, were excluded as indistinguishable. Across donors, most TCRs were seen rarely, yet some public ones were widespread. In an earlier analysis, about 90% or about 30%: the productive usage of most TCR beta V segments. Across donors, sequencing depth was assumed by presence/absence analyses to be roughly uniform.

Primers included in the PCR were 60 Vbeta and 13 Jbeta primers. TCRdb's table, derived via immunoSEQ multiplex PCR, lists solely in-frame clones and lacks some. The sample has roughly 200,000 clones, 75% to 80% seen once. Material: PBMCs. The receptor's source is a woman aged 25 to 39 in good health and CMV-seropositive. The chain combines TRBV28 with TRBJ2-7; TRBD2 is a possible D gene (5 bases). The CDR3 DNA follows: TGTGCCAGCAGTTTACTAGCTACCTACGAGCAGTACTTC. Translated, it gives CASSLLATYEQYF. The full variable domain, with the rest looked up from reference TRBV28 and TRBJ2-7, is DVKVTQSSRYLVKRTGEKVFLECVQDMDHENMFWYRQDPGLGLRLIYFSYDVKMKEKGDIPEGYSVSREKKERFSLILESASTNQTSMYLCASSLLATYEQYFGPGTRLTVT.